The 14 T cell receptor beta chains reported below all come from one sample, sequenced in a study of blood T cell repertoires in COVID-19. Using immunoSEQ multiplex PCR, the repertoire was profiled, and TCRdb retains in-frame clones only, with some absent. The repertoire holds 300,000 to 400,000 clones, with more than 75% as singletons. The sample was PBMCs or T cells enriched from blood (not recorded which). The receptors stem from a man aged 60 to 69 who had recovered from COVID-19.

This chain connects TRBV9 to TRBJ2-1; TRBD2 is a possible D gene (5 bases). The CDR3 extends over 14 amino acids. Germline V lookup: CDR1 SGDLS, CDR2 YYNGEE. The germline V and J ends were trimmed by 0 bases and 3 bases, with 7 bases remaining between them. Here the CDR3 reads CASSVGRYYNEQFF. CDR3 DNA: TGTGCCAGCAGCGTAGGGAGGTACTACAATGAGCAGTTCTTC.

V gene TRBV12-3 or TRBV12-4 combines with J gene TRBJ2-1; the D is unclear. V was trimmed by 7 bases and J by 3 bases, leaving 7 bases between them. This CDR3 contains 12 residues. The CDR3 spells CASTTDYNEQFF. In nucleotides, the CDR3 is TGTGCCAGCACTACTGACTACAATGAGCAGTTCTTC.

The J gene is TRBJ2-7, the V gene TRBV27, with D perhaps TRBD2 (5 bases). This CDR3 is built from 17 residues. The germline V gene encodes CDR1 MNHEY and CDR2 SMNVEV (reference sequence). The V and J ends lost 0 bases and 2 bases respectively, with 17 bases between them. DNA of the CDR3: TGTGCCAGCAGTTTATCGAGAAGCGACTATCTCCCCTACGAGCAGTACTTC. Protein product: CASSLSRSDYLPYEQYF.

V is TRBV2 and J is TRBJ1-5; a possible D gene is TRBD1 (5 bases). Trimming left V 4 bases short and J 7 bases short, with 11 bases between. Germline CDR1 is SNHLY and CDR2 is FYNNEI. The CDR3 totals 13 residues. The CDR3 DNA reads TGTGCCAGCAGTGGGCCAGGGTTCCAGCCCCAGCATTTT. Translating it yields CASSGPGFQPQHF.

The rearrangement links TRBV3-1 (or the pseudogene TRBV3-2) to TRBJ1-2; 7 positions agree with TRBD1. Trimming cost V 1 base and J 7 bases; bases outside gene matches: 3. Per germline, CDR1 LGHDT and CDR2 YNNKEL (reference sequence). The CDR3 extends over 13 amino acids. The CDR3 loop is CASSQGQGTGYTF. The CDR3 region has the DNA TGTGCCAGCAGCCAAGGACAGGGAACTGGCTACACCTTC.

The chain is built from TRBV5-4 and TRBJ2-7; D possibly corresponds to TRBD2 (5 bases). Germline CDR1 SGHNT, CDR2 YYREEE (reference sequence). The V gene lost 4 bases and the J gene lost 4 bases, with 12 bases spanning the gap. This CDR3 contains 13 residues. In nucleotides, the CDR3 is TGTGCCAGCAGCCCCCGACCGGGATACGAGCAGTACTTC. It yields the protein CASSPRPGYEQYF. Based on the CDR3 plus reference TRBV5-4 and TRBJ2-7, the full variable domain is ETGVTQSPTHLIKTRGQQVTLRCSSQSGHNTVSWYQQALGQGPQFIFQYYREEENGRGNFPPRFSGLQFPNYSSELNVNALELDDSALYLCASSPRPGYEQYFGPGTRLTVT.

This sequence joins TRBV7-2 and TRBJ1-1; 7 nucleotides match TRBD1. Germline V gives CDR1 SGHTA, CDR2 FQGNSA. The CDR3 is 15 residues long. V lost 0 bases to trimming and J lost 1 base; unmatched junction nucleotides: 2. The CDR3 region is CASSLATGKNTEAFF. The CDR3 DNA follows: TGTGCCAGCAGCTTAGCGACAGGGAAGAACACTGAAGCTTTCTTT.

This rearrangement joins TRBV9 to TRBJ1-3, with D unresolved. Trimming removed 0 bases at V and 6 bases at J, with 13 bases between. The germline V gene has CDR1 SGDLS and CDR2 YYNGEE. The length of the CDR3 is 15 residues. This CDR3 reads CASSVDPGSKNTIYF. The CDR3 coding sequence is TGTGCCAGCAGCGTAGACCCGGGGAGCAAAAACACCATATATTTT.

The chain combines TRBV11-3 with TRBJ2-7; D remains ambiguous. Trimming shortened V by 4 bases and J by 4 bases, and 8 bases separated the two germline ends. Germline V gene sequence: CDR1 SGHNT, CDR2 YENEEA. The CDR3 sequence is 12 residues long. DNA of the CDR3: TGTGCCAGCAGCTCCCCTAGTTACGAGCAGTACTTC. Its translation is CASSSPSYEQYF.

The rearrangement links TRBV12-3 or TRBV12-4 to TRBJ1-4; D ambiguous. The V end was cut by 6 bases, the J end by 11 bases, with 13 bases between. CDR3 size: 12 residues. The CDR3: CASSPGSGKLFF. The DNA for the CDR3 is TGTGCCAGCAGCCCGGGCAGCGGGAAACTGTTTTTT.

This sequence joins TRBV13 and TRBJ2-1, with 12 bases lining up with TRBD1. CDR3 length: 16 residues. Losses at the gene ends were 4 bases for V and 10 bases for J; bases not matched to a gene: 11. Germline CDR1 reads PRHDT; CDR2 reads FYEKMQ (reference sequence). The CDR3 reads CASSSGTGGASDEQFF. CDR3 coding DNA: TGTGCCAGCAGCTCAGGGACAGGGGGCGCTTCAGACGAGCAGTTCTTC.

This clone was detected only a few times. CDR3 in DNA: TGTGCCAGCAGTTACTTCGCAGGGATGAATTCACCCCTCCACTTT. Translation gives CASSYFAGMNSPLHF. The V and J genes are TRBV6-2 or TRBV6-3 and TRBJ1-6, with D possibly being TRBD1 (5 bases). Deletions cut 1 base from V and 7 bases from J, with 11 bases between. The CDR3 runs to 15 residues. Per the germline V gene, CDR1 is MNHEY and CDR2 is SVGEGT.

CDR3 in DNA: TGTGCCAGCAGCTTAAGGGACACCGGCTACGAGCAGTACTTC. Translated, it gives CASSLRDTGYEQYF. The rearrangement links TRBV7-2 to TRBJ2-7; D possibly corresponds to TRBD1 (6 bases). Trimming cost V 2 bases and J 3 bases, with 11 bases left between them. CDR3 length: 14 residues. The germline gives CDR1 SGHTA, CDR2 FQGNSA.

This clone was seen once. The chain carries TRBV5-8 and TRBJ1-1; D may be TRBD1 (5 bases). Trimming took 5 bases from V and 3 from J, leaving 20 bases between them. CDR1 SGHTS and CDR2 YDEGEE come from the germline V gene. The CDR3 is 16 residues long. The CDR3 DNA reads TGTGCCAGCAGTCCAGGGTACACCCCGGCTCACACTGAAGCTTTCTTT. It translates to CASSPGYTPAHTEAFF.